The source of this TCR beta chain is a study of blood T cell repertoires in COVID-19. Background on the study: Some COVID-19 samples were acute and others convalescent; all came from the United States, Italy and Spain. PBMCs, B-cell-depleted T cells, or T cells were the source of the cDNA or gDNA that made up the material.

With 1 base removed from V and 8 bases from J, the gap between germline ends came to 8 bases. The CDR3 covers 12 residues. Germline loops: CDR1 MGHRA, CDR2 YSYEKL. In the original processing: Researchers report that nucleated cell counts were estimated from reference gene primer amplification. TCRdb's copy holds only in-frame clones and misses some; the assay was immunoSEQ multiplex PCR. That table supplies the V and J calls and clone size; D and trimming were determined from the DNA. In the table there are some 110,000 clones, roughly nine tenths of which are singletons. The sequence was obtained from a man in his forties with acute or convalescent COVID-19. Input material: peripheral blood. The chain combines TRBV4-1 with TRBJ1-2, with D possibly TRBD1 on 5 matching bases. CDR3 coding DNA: TGCGCCAGCAGCCAAGGGGGGGGAGGCTACACCTTC. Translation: CASSQGGGGYTF.